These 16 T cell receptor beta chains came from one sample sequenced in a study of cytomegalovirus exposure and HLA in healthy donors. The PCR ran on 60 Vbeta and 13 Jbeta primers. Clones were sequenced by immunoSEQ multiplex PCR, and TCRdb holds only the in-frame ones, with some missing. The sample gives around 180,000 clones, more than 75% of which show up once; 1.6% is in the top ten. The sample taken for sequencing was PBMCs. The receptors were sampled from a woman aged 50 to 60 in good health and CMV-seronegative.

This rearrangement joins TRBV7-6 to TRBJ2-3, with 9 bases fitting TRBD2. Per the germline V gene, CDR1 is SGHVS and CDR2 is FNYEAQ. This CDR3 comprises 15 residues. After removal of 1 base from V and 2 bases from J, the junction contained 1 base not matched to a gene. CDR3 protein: CASSLGTSDTDTQYF. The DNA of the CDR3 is TGTGCCAGCAGCTTAGGGACTAGCGACACAGATACGCAGTATTTT.

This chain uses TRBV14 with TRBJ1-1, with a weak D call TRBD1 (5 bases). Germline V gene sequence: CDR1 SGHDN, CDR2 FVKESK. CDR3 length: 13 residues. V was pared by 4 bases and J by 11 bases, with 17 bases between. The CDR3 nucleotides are TGTGCCAGCAGCCGCGATCGACAGAACGCGGCTTTCTTT. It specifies CASSRDRQNAAFF.

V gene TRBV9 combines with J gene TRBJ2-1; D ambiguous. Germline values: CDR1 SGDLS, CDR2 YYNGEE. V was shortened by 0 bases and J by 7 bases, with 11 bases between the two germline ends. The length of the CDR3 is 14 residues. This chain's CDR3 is CASSVETARNEQFF. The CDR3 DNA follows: TGTGCCAGCAGCGTAGAGACTGCTCGGAATGAGCAGTTCTTC.

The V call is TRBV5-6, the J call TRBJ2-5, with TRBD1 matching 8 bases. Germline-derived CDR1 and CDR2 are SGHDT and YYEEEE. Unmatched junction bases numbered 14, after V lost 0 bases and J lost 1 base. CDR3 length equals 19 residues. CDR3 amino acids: CASSLEAGGGRWVQETQYF. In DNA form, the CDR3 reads TGTGCCAGCAGCTTGGAGGCAGGGGGCGGTCGTTGGGTCCAAGAGACCCAGTACTTC.

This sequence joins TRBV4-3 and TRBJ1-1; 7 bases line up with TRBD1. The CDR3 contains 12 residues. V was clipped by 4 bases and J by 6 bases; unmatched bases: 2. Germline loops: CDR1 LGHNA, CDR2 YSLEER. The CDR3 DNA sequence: TGCGCCAGCAGCCGACAGGGTTCTGAAGCTTTCTTT. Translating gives CASSRQGSEAFF.

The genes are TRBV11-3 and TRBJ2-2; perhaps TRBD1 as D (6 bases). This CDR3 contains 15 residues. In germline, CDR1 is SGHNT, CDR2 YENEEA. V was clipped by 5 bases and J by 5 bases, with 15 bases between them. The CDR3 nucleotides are TGTGCCAGCAGCCAGACACAGGGCCGGACCGGGGAGCTGTTTTTT. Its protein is CASSQTQGRTGELFF.

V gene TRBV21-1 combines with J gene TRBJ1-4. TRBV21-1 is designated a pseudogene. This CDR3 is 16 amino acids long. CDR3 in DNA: TGTGCCAGCTTAATCGGGTTGGCCTCTACTAATGAAAAACTGTTTTTT. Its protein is CASLIGLASTNEKLFF.

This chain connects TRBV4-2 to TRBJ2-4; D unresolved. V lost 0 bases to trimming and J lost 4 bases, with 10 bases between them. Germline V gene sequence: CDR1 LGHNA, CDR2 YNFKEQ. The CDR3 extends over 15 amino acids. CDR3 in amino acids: CASSQDLHTKNIQYF. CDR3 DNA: TGTGCCAGCAGCCAAGATCTCCACACGAAAAACATTCAGTACTTC.

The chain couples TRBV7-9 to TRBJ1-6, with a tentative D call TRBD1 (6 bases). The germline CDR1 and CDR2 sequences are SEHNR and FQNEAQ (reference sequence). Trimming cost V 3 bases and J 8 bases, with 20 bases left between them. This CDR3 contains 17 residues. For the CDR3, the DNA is TGTGCCAGCAGCTTGCCCCTACGCCGGGACAAATATTCACCCCTCCACTTT. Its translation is CASSLPLRRDKYSPLHF.

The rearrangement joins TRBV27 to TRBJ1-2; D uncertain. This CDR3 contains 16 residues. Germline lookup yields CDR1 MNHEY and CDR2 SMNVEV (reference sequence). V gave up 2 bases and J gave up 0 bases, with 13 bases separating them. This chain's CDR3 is CASSLPRPQANYGYTF. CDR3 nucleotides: TGTGCCAGCAGTTTACCACGACCTCAGGCTAACTATGGCTACACCTTC.

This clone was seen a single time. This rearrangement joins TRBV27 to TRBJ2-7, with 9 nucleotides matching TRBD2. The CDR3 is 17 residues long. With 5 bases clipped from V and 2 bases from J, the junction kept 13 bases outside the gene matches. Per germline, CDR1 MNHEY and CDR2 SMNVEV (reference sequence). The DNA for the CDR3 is TGTGCCAGCAGTCGGAGGGGCCCTAGCGGGATGACCTACGAGCAGTACTTC. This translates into CASSRRGPSGMTYEQYF.

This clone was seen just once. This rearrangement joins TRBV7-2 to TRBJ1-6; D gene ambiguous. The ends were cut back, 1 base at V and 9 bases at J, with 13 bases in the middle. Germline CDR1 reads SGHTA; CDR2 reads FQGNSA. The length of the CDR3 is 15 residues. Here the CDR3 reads CASSLVGPGGSPLHF. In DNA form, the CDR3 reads TGTGCCAGCAGCTTAGTAGGTCCCGGAGGTTCACCCCTCCACTTT.

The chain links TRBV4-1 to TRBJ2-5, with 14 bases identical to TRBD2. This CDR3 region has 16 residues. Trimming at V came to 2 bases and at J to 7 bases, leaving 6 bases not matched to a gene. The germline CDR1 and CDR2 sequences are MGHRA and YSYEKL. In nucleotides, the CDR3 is TGCGCCAGCAGCCAACAATCCGGACTAGCGGGAGGGACCCAGTACTTC. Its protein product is CASSQQSGLAGGTQYF.

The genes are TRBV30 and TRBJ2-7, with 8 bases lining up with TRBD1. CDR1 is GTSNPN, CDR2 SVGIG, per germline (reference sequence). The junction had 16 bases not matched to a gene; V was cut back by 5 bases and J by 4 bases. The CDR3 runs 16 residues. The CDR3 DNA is TGTGCCTGGGTTGAAAAAACTACAGGGGGGCCTTACGAGCAGTACTTC. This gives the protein CAWVEKTTGGPYEQYF.

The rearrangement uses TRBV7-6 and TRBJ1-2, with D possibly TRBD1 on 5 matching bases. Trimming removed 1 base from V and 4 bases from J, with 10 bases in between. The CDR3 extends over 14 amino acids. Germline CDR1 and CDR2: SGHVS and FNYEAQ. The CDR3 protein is CASSLEDRGYGYTF. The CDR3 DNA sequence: TGTGCCAGCAGCTTAGAAGACAGAGGCTATGGCTACACCTTC.

The CDR3 nucleotides are TGTGCCAGCAGCTTAGAACGAGGACTAGCGGGAATCGGAAACATTCAGTACTTC. Amino acid sequence: CASSLERGLAGIGNIQYF. The chain has TRBV7-9 and TRBJ2-4, with TRBD2 matching 12 bases. The J segment lost 6 bases and the V segment lost 1 base, leaving 10 bases of the junction unmatched. This CDR3 has 18 amino acids. Germline V CDR1 and CDR2: SEHNR, FQNEAQ (reference sequence).